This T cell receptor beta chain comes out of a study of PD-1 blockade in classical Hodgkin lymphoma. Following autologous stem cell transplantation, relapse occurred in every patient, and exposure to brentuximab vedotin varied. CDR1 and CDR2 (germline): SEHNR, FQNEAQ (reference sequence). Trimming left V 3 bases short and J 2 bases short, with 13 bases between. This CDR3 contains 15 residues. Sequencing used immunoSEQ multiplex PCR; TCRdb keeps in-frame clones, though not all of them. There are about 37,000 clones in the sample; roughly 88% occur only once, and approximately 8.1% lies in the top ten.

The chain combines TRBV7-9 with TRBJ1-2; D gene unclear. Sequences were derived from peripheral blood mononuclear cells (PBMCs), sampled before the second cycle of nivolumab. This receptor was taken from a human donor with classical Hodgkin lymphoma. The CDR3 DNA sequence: TGTGCCAGCAGCTTCTCATGGGAGGCGAACTATGGCTACACCTTC. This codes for CASSFSWEANYGYTF.